A selection of T cell receptor beta chains follows, all from one sample in a study of long-term antiretroviral therapy in people with HIV. This table comes from immunoSEQ multiplex PCR, and its TCRdb copy is limited to in-frame clones, with some not included. The sample lists 25,000 to 35,000 clones, around four fifths occurring once. Specimen: unsorted PBMCs, collected 2.9 years after starting antiretroviral therapy. Receptor source: a man aged 45-65 years with HIV. Each CDR3 is given with its conserved first and last residue. Each record gives: J gene, D gene, V gene, clone size, CDR3 length, CDR3 DNA, CDR3 protein. The D gene is left open where the match is weak. Size tells how often a clone was seen (once, few, many) or the class of an expanded clone, and some rows leave it out.

>TRBJ2-1|TRBD2|TRBV5-5|.|16
TGTGCCAGCAGCTCGGCGAGCGGGGTGTCCTACAATGAGCAGTTCTTC
CASSSASGVSYNEQFF
>TRBJ1-2|TRBD1|TRBV28|.|13
TGTGCCAGCAGTTTAGACAGGGGTTATGGCTACACCTTC
CASSLDRGYGYTF
>TRBJ1-5|.|TRBV28|few|12
TGTGCCAGCGCCCTACGGGATCAGCCCCAGCATTTT
CASALRDQPQHF
>TRBJ2-7|TRBD1|TRBV2|few|15
TGTGCCAGCAGTGAAGAAGGGGGCCGGGTTGGCGAGCAGTACTTC
CASSEEGGRVGEQYF
>TRBJ2-1|.|TRBV29-1|.|14
TGCAGCGCAAAGAGAGGGACTTCCGACAATGAGCAGTTCTTC
CSAKRGTSDNEQFF
>TRBJ2-3|.|TRBV4-1|.|15
TGCGCCAGCAGAAACGCACGTTTTAGCACAGATACGCAGTATTTT
CASRNARFSTDTQYF
>TRBJ2-2|TRBD1|TRBV7-8|once|16
TGTGCCAGCAGCTTAGTCGGGACAGGGGACACCGGGGAGCTGTTTTTT
CASSLVGTGDTGELFF
>TRBJ2-3|.|TRBV6-1|.|12
TGTGCCAGCAGTCCTGCACGAGATACGCAGTATTTT
CASSPARDTQYF
>TRBJ1-4|.|TRBV5-8|.|15
TGTGCCAGCAGCGATATGAAGGGAACTAATGAAAAACTGTTTTTT
CASSDMKGTNEKLFF
>TRBJ2-7|.|TRBV5-6|once|13
TGTGCCAGCAGCTTTCCAGGGAGCTACGAGCAGTACTTC
CASSFPGSYEQYF
>TRBJ2-7|.|TRBV18|.|11
TGTGCCAGCTCACCGGACTACGAGCAGTACTTC
CASSPDYEQYF
>TRBJ2-2|.|TRBV9|.|15
TGTGCCAGCAGCGTTAAAGGGGGAGACACCGGGGAGCTGTTTTTT
CASSVKGGDTGELFF
>TRBJ2-3|TRBD2|TRBV7-9|.|15
TGTGCCATCGAGCCACCAGGACTAGCGATAGATACGCAGTATTTT
CAIEPPGLAIDTQYF
>TRBJ2-7|.|TRBV6-5|once|13
TGTGCCAGCCAAACGGGGAGCAGTTACGAGCAGTACTTC
CASQTGSSYEQYF
>TRBJ2-1|TRBD2|TRBV4-3|.|15
TGCGCCAGCAGTTACGGGGGGGCCGGGGGGAATGAGCAGTTCTTC
CASSYGGAGGNEQFF
>TRBJ2-3|TRBD1|TRBV7-2|.|15
TGTGCCAGCAGCTCCGAGGGACAGGGATGGGATACGCAGTATTTT
CASSSEGQGWDTQYF
>TRBJ1-1|.|TRBV5-1|.|14
TGCGCCAGCAGCTTGGACAGGGAGGTGACTGAAGCTTTCTTT
CASSLDREVTEAFF
>TRBJ2-5|.|TRBV5-1|.|14
TGCGCCAGCAGCTTGTATCCCTCCGAAGAGACCCAGTACTTC
CASSLYPSEETQYF
>TRBJ2-1|TRBD2|TRBV30|.|18
TGTGCCTGGAGTGTAAAACCGGGACTAGGAACCCAATGGAATGAGCAGTTCTTC
CAWSVKPGLGTQWNEQFF
>TRBJ2-3|.|TRBV5-6|.|15
TGTGCCAGCTCCAGAGGGAGTGTGGGCACAGATACGCAGTATTTT
CASSRGSVGTDTQYF
>TRBJ2-7|.|TRBV19|.|13
TGTGCCAGTAGTAACAGGGCTAGAGACGAGCAGTACTTC
CASSNRARDEQYF
>TRBJ1-2|.|TRBV28|.|12
TGTGCCAGCATGGAGGGCCCGGGGGGCTACACCTTC
CASMEGPGGYTF
>TRBJ2-2|.|TRBV10-1|.|12
TGCGCCAGCAGCCTGACAGGCGGGGAGCTGTTTTTT
CASSLTGGELFF
>TRBJ2-1|.|TRBV7-2|.|15
TGTGCCAGCAGCTTAACCCAAGGGACTCCGGGCGAGCAGTTCTTC
CASSLTQGTPGEQFF
>TRBJ1-4|.|TRBV4-3|.|15
TGCGCCAGCAGCCAAGGGAGTAGCTTGAGGGAAAAACTGTTTTTT
CASSQGSSLREKLFF
>TRBJ1-2|.|TRBV5-1|few|14
TGCGCCAGCAGCTTGGCCCCAACTAACTATGGCTACACCTTC
CASSLAPTNYGYTF
>TRBJ1-2|.|TRBV19|.|16
TGTGCCAGTAGTCCTGAGGGGGGGGTCCGAAGTATTGGCTACACCTTC
CASSPEGGVRSIGYTF
>TRBJ2-7|TRBD2|TRBV30|.|14
TGTGCCTGGAGTTTAGGACTAGCTACCTACGAGCAGTACTTC
CAWSLGLATYEQYF
>TRBJ1-1|.|TRBV11-2|.|13
TGTGCCAGCAGCTTAGCGGAGTACACTGAAGCTTTCTTT
CASSLAEYTEAFF
>TRBJ2-7|.|TRBV12-2|.|12
TGTGCAAGTCGCCAGTCTTCCTACGAGCAGTACTTC
CASRQSSYEQYF
>TRBJ1-1|TRBD1|TRBV10-3|.|13
TGTGCCATCTCCCAGGGGGCGGTCACTGAAGCTTTCTTT
CAISQGAVTEAFF
>TRBJ1-2|.|TRBV14|.|12
TGTGCCAGCAGCCCCGGGACCTATGGCTACACCTTC
CASSPGTYGYTF
>TRBJ2-7|.|TRBV15|.|15
TGTGCCACCAGCAGCGTGGCAGGGGACTACTACGAGCAGTACTTC
CATSSVAGDYYEQYF
>TRBJ1-5|.|TRBV19|.|16
TGTGCCAGTACCTCACTACCCAGGGTGGACAATCAGCCCCAGCATTTT
CASTSLPRVDNQPQHF
>TRBJ1-2|.|TRBV9|.|15
TGTGCCAGCAGCTTGCGGGACACCTACGGCTATGGCTACACCTTC
CASSLRDTYGYGYTF
>TRBJ2-5|.|TRBV7-3|.|14
TGTGCCAGCAGCTTATGGGCAGGGGAAGAGACCCAGTACTTC
CASSLWAGEETQYF
>TRBJ1-4|TRBD1|TRBV13|.|15
TGTGCCAGCAGCCAAACCAGGGGGGGTAATGAAAAACTGTTTTTT
CASSQTRGGNEKLFF
>TRBJ1-5|TRBD1|TRBV11-2|.|13
TGTGCCAGCAGCTTGACAGGGGACCAGCCCCAGCATTTT
CASSLTGDQPQHF
>TRBJ1-5|.|TRBV28|.|12
TGTGCCAGCGCGGCAGGGCGGCAGCCCCAGCATTTT
CASAAGRQPQHF
>TRBJ2-1|.|TRBV9|.|15
TGTGCCAGCAGCGTAGGCCAGTGGGGGGGCTATGAGCAGTTCTTC
CASSVGQWGGYEQFF
>TRBJ2-7|.|TRBV11-2|.|16
TGTGCCAGCAGCTTAGATCTCGGATTGCAGGGCCACGAGCAGTACTTC
CASSLDLGLQGHEQYF
>TRBJ2-3|.|TRBV5-4|.|12
TGTGCCAGCAGCTTGATCACAGATACGCAGTATTTT
CASSLITDTQYF
>TRBJ2-7|.|TRBV5-1|.|12
TGCGCCAGCAGCAGGTTCGGGGACGAGCAGTACTTC
CASSRFGDEQYF
>TRBJ1-6|.|TRBV6-5|once|14
TGTGCCAGTTCGGGACAAAGTTATAATTCACCCCTCCACTTT
CASSGQSYNSPLHF
>TRBJ2-7|TRBD2|TRBV5-1|.|14
TGCGCCAGCAGCCTGGGGGGGAGCTCCTACGAGCAGTACTTC
CASSLGGSSYEQYF
>TRBJ2-7|TRBD1|TRBV28|.|15
TGTGCCAGCAGACGAAGAAGGGACAGGAACTACGAGCAGTACTTC
CASRRRRDRNYEQYF